This T cell receptor beta chain was recovered during a study of T-cell reconstitution after alpha-beta-depleted transplantation in children. Study findings and constraints: Roughly two months post-transplant, alpha-beta T cells reportedly originated from several hundred graft clones that had expanded. For some patients, TCRbeta diversity was high at day 60 because of recipient T cells and thymic progenitors that survived. Newly made T cells mostly supplied T-cell counts and diversity one year after transplant.

Regarding this clonotype: Its specificity is not known.

Library preparation (for TCRbeta) was performed with unique molecular identifiers. Each CDR3 protein gets one entry after TCRdb re-called the PCR reads with MiXCR. The repertoire holds 75,000 to 90,000 distinct CDR3 sequences, with 13% to 15% as singletons. Source: PBMCs, mostly from graft donor cells, taken 180 days after TCRalphabeta/CD19-depleted stem cell transplant. The clonotype was recovered from a male patient aged 2-15 years who had a stem cell transplant for acute lymphoblastic leukemia, so the T cells may come from the graft donor.

The CDR3 reads CASNHSGTGCEKLFF. In DNA form, the CDR3 reads TGCGCCAGCAACCACTCCGGGACAGGATGTGAAAAACTGTTTTTT. The chain uses TRBV10-1 and TRBJ1-4, with 8 bases matching TRBD1. V lost 7 bases to trimming and J lost 7 bases; unmatched junction nucleotides: 11. The CDR3 extends over 15 amino acids. From germline, CDR1 is WNHNN and CDR2 SYGVQD (reference sequence).